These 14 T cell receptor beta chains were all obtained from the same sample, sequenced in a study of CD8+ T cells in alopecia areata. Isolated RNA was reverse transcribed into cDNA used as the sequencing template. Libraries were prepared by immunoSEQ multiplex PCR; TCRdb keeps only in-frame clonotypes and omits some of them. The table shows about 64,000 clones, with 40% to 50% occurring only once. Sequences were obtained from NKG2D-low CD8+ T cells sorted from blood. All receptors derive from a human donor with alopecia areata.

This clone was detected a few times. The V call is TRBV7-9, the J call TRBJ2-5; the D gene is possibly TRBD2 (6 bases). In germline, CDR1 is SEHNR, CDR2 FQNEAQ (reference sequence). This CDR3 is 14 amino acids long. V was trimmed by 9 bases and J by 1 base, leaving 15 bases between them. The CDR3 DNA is TGTGCCAGTACTGGAGGGGCCTCCCAAGAGACCCAGTACTTC. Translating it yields CASTGGASQETQYF.

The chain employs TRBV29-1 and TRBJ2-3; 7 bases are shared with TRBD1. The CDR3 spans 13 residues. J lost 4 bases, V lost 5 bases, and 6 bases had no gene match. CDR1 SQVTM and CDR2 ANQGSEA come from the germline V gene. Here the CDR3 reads CSVSGTDPDTQYF. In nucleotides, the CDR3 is TGCAGCGTTTCCGGGACAGATCCAGATACGCAGTATTTT.

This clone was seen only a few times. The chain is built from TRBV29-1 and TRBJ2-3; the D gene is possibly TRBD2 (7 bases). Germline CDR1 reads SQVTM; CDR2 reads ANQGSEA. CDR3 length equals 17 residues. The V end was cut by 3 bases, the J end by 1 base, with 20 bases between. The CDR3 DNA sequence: TGCAGCGTTGAGGGGGGGCTAGCCCCGCTCGGCACAGATACGCAGTATTTT. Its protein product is CSVEGGLAPLGTDTQYF.

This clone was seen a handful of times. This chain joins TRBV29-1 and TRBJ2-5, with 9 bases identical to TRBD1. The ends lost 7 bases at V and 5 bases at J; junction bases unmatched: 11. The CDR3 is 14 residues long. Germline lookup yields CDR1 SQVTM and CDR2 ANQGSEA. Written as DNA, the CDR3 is TGCAGCGGGGGAAGAGTTGGACAGGGGGAGACCCAGTACTTC. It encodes CSGGRVGQGETQYF. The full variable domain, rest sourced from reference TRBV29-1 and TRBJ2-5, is SAVISQKPSRDICQRGTSLTIQCQVDSQVTMMFWYRQQPGQSLTLIATANQGSEATYESGFVIDKFPISRPNLTFSTLTVSNMSPEDSSIYLCSGGRVGQGETQYFGPGTRLLVL.

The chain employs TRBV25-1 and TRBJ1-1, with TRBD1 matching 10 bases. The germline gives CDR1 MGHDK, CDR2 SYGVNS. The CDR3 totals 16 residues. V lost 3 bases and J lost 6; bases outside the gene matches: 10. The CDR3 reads CASSDLDRGRVPEAFF. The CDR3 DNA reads TGTGCCAGCAGTGACCTCGACAGGGGGCGAGTCCCTGAAGCTTTCTTT.

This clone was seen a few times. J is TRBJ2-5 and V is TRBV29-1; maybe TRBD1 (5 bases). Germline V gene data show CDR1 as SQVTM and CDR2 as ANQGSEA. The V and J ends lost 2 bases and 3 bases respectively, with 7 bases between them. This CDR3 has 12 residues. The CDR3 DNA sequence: TGCAGCGTTGAAAGCAGGGAAGAGACCCAGTACTTC. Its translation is CSVESREETQYF.

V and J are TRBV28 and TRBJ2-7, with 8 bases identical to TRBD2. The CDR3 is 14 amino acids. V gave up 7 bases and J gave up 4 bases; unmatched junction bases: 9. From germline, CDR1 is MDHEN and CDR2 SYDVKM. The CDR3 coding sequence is TGTGCCAGCACCTCTGGACTAGCTAGTTACGAGCAGTACTTC. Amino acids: CASTSGLASYEQYF.

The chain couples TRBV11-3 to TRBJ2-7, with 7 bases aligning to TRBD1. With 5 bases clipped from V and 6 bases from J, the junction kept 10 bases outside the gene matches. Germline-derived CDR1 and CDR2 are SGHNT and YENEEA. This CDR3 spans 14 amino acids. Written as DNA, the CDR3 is TGTGCCAGCAGCCTCCCGACAGGGAGCCGCGAGCAGTACTTC. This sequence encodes CASSLPTGSREQYF.

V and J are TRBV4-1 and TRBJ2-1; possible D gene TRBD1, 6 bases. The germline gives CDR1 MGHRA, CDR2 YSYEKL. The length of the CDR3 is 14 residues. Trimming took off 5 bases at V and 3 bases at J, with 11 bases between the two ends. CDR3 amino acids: CASSSRDNYNEQFF. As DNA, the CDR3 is TGCGCCAGCAGCTCCCGGGACAACTACAATGAGCAGTTCTTC.

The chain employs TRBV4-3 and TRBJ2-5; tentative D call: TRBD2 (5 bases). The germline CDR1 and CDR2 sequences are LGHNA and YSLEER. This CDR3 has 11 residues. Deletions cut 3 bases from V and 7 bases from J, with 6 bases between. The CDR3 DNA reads TGCGCCAGCAGCCATCGGGGGACCCAGTACTTC. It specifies CASSHRGTQYF.

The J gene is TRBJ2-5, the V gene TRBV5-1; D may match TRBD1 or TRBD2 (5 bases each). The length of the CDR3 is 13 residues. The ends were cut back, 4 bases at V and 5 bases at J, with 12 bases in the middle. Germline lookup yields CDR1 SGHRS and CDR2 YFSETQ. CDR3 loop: CASSPGRLETQYF. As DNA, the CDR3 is TGCGCCAGCAGCCCGGGACGGCTGGAGACCCAGTACTTC.

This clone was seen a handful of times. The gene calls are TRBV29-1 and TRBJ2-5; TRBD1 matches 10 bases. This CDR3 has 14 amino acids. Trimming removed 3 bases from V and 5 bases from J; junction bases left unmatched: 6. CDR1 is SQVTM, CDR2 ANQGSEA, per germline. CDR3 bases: TGCAGCGTTGAGACAGGGGGCGTTGGGGAGACCCAGTACTTC. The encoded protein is CSVETGGVGETQYF.

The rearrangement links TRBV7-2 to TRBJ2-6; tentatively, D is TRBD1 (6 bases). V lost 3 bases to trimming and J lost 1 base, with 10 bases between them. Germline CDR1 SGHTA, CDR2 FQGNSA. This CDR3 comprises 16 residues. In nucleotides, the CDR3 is TGTGCCAGCAGCTTGCCACAGGGATCTGGGGCCAACGTCCTGACTTTC. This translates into CASSLPQGSGANVLTF.

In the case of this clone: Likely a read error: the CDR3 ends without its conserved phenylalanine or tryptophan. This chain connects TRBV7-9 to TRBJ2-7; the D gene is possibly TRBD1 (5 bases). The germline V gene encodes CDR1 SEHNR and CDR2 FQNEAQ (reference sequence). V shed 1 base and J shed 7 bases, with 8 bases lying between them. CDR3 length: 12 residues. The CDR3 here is CASSLDRSEQYL. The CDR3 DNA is TGTGCCAGCAGCTTAGACAGGTCGGAGCAGTACCTC.